This T cell receptor beta chain appears in the sequencing data of a study of blood T cell repertoires in COVID-19. Study-wide background: Acute and convalescent COVID-19 samples came from the United States, Italy and Spain. T cells, B-cell-depleted T cells, or PBMCs provided the cDNA or gDNA that served as material.

Original analysis: Reference gene primers were amplified, and this amplification served to estimate nucleated cell counts. Profiled with immunoSEQ multiplex PCR; TCRdb holds only in-frame clones, not every one. Clone size and the V and J calls come from that table; the DNA yielded D and trimming. The data show some 270,000 clones, roughly 85% seen once. The CDR3 length is 13 residues. Trimming took 0 bases from V and 11 from J, leaving 14 bases between them. Per the germline V gene, CDR1 is SGHRS and CDR2 is YFSETQ. The specimen sequenced was peripheral blood. The receptor's source is a woman aged 70 to 79 with acute or convalescent COVID-19. The V and J genes are TRBV5-1 and TRBJ1-1, with D unclear. CDR3 in DNA: TGCGCCAGCAGCTTGGATGGGTGGCCCGGGGCTTTCTTT. Protein: CASSLDGWPGAFF.